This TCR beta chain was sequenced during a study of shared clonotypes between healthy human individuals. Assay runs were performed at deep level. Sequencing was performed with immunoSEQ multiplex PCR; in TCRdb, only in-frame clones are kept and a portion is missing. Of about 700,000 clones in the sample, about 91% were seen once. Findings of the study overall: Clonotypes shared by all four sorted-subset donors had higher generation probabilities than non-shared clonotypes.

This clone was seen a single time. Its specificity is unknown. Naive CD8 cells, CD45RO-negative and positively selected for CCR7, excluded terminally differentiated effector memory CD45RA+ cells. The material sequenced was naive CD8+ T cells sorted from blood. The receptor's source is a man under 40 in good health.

The CDR3 DNA reads as TGTGCCAGCAGCGTAACCAGGGCGGGGGACGAGCAGTACTTC. Translating gives CASSVTRAGDEQYF. The chain recombines TRBV9 with TRBJ2-7; 7 bases agree with TRBD2. Germline loops: CDR1 SGDLS, CDR2 YYNGEE. V lost 1 base, J lost 5 bases, and 6 bases stayed unmatched. The CDR3 runs to 14 residues.